The subject of this entry is one TCR beta chain. The assay was immunoSEQ multiplex PCR, and TCRdb's table has in-frame clones only and misses some. Of about 150,000 clones listed, over 75% are singletons. The record originates from a study of T cell responses to AZD1222 COVID-19 vaccine. Specimen: peripheral blood, collected on day 0 of AZD1222 vaccination. The source of this sequence is an adult in good health.

The CDR3 DNA is TGTGCCAGCAGCTCGCGGACAGGAAAGAACACCGGGGAGCTGTTTTTT. It codes for CASSSRTGKNTGELFF. This chain uses TRBV7-2 with TRBJ2-2, with 7 bases fitting TRBD1. The germline V gene encodes CDR1 SGHTA and CDR2 FQGNSA. Trimming cost V 4 bases and J 1 base; bases outside gene matches: 6. The CDR3 length is 16 residues.